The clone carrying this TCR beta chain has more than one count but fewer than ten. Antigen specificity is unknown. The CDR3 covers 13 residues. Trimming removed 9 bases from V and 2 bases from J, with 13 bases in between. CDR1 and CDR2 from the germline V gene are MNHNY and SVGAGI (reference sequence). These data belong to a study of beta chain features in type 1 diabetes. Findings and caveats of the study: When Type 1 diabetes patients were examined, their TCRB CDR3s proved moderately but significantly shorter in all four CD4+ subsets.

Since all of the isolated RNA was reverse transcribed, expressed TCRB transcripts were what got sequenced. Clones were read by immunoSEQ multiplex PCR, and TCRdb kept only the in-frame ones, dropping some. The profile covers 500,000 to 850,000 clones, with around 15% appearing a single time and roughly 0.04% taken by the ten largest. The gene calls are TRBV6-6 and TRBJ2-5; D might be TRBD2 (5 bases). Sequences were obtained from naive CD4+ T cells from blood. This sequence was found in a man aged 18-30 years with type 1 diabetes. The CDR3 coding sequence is TGTGCCAGTAGAGCGGCGGATCAAGAGACCCAGTACTTC. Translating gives CASRAADQETQYF.